This T cell receptor (beta chain) was captured by sequencing in a study of breast tumors, draining lymph nodes, adjacent tissues. Study conclusions and caveats: Most tumor T cells seemingly derive from lymph node, then expand in tumor. Luminal-like breast cancer showed significantly greater tumor-nontumor repertoire similarity than basal-like breast cancer did.

With V trimmed by 5 bases and J by 4 bases, 1 base remained unmatched. This CDR3 spans 12 amino acids. TCRdb re-called the multiplex PCR reads through MiXCR, storing one row per CDR3 protein. The sample has 6,500 to 7,500 distinct CDR3 sequences, roughly 44% seen once. In its sample, this clonotype ranks as medium-sized (0.01 to 0.1%). What it recognizes is unknown. Sequences were obtained from tumor-adjacent breast tissue. The TCR comes from a female donor with breast cancer. Some clones in this sample may be carry-over from other donors' samples. V usage is TRBV12-3 or TRBV12-4 and J usage is TRBJ2-7; 8 bases map to TRBD1. CDR3 region: CASSRTGYEQYF. The DNA of the CDR3 is TGTGCCAGCAGTAGGACAGGGTACGAGCAGTACTTC.